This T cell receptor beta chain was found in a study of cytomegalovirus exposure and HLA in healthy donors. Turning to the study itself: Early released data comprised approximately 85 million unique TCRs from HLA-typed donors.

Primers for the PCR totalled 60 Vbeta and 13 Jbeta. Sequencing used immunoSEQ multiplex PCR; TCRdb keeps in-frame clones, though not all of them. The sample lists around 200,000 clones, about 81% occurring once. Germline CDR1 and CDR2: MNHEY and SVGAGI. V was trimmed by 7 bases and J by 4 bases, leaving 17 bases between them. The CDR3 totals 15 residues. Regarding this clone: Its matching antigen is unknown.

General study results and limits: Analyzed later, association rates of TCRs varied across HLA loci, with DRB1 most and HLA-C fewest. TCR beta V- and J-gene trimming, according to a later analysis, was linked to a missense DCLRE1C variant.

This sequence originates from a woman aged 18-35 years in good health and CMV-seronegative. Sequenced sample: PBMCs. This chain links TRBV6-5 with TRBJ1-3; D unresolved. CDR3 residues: CASIGLDKSGNTIYF. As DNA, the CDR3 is TGTGCCAGCATTGGATTAGACAAATCAGGAAACACCATATATTTT.